The sample holds many counts of the clone carrying this TCR beta chain. Its antigen is unidentified. Germline CDR1 is SGHNT and CDR2 is YENEEA. This CDR3 is 12 amino acids long. Trimming stripped 0 bases from V and 2 bases from J, with 1 base between. This record comes from a study of T cells in Graves' hyperthyroidism and ophthalmopathy. The wider study: The initial diagnosis was the point when peripheral blood was collected, ahead of any treatment.

Overall study findings and caveats: A model built on 13 V-J features separated ophthalmopathy from stable hyperthyroidism. The model made its ophthalmopathy prediction, and onset followed a median approximately 7 months later. Researchers found most expanded thyroid clonotypes above 0.001 in blood as well.

Amplified TCR beta CDR3 regions came from RNA transcripts. The primer set for the first-round RT-PCR of the TCR CDR3 was HTBI. TCRdb used MiXCR to reprocess the multiplex PCR reads, holding one entry per CDR3 protein. In the table there are hundreds of thousands of distinct CDR3 sequences, roughly 15% of which are singletons. Specimen: blood. This clonotype was sampled from a woman aged 50 to 65 with Graves' ophthalmopathy. The chain links TRBV11-3 to TRBJ1-1; D is unclear. The CDR3 loop is CASSLDNTEAFF. CDR3 DNA: TGTGCCAGCAGCTTAGACAACACTGAAGCTTTCTTT.